The entry below gives a single T cell receptor beta chain sequence along with its context. Its antigen remains unidentified. The data derive from a study of cytomegalovirus exposure and HLA in healthy donors. Study-level results: HLA-A and HLA-B allele assignments for most subjects were reportedly predicted accurately using TCR beta sequences. In an earlier analysis, most TCR beta V segments were productive about 87% or about 30% of the time. CMV serostatus stood as the only immune exposure information on hand. Later analysis showed TCR association rates varying by HLA locus, highest for DRB1 and lowest for HLA-C.

This CDR3 comprises 15 residues. CDR1 SGHNT and CDR2 YYREEE come from the germline V gene (reference sequence). The V and J ends lost 5 bases and 0 bases, in that order; junction bases with no gene match: 5. PCR primers comprised 60 Vbeta and 13 Jbeta primers. Repertoires were generated with immunoSEQ multiplex PCR, while TCRdb's copy carries only in-frame clones and drops some. This sample has around 110,000 clones, with roughly 82% found just once. The sequence derives from a man aged 30 to 45 in good health and CMV-seropositive. The chain is built from TRBV5-4 and TRBJ1-3; TRBD1 aligns across 7 bases. The sample comprised PBMCs. CDR3 DNA: TGTGCCAGCAGTTTTTCAGGGGGCTCTGGAAACACCATATATTTT. This gives the protein CASSFSGGSGNTIYF.